The rows below give T cell receptor beta chains drawn from one sample of a study of shared clonotypes between healthy human individuals. Libraries were prepared by immunoSEQ multiplex PCR; TCRdb keeps only in-frame clonotypes and omits some of them. The sample contains about 1 million clones, about 76% of which appear only once. Sequencing was carried out using memory CD4+ T cells sorted from blood. These TCRs come from a man between 18 and 35 years old in good health. The CDR3 runs from the conserved cysteine through the conserved F or W. A D gene is named only where the DNA matches it firmly. The size of a clone is reported for some rows only, either as once, few or many, or as a class for expanded clones.

CDR3 length	clone size	V gene	J gene	D gene	CDR3 DNA	CDR3 protein
16	few	TRBV15	TRBJ1-1	.	TGTGCCACCAGCAGAGACGGGGGCATGGGTGGGACTGAAGCTTTCTTT	CATSRDGGMGGTEAFF
11	.	TRBV14	TRBJ1-2	.	TGTGCCAGCAGCCAATATATAACAGTCACCTTC	CASSQYITVTF
15	.	TRBV5-4	TRBJ1-1	.	TGTGCCAGCAGCAAAGTTGGGGCCTTTAAGACTGAAGCTTTCTTT	CASSKVGAFKTEAFF
15	.	TRBV11-3	TRBJ2-5	TRBD1	TGTGCCAGCAGCCCCGGACAGGGTACTTCGGAGACCCAGTACTTC	CASSPGQGTSETQYF
17	.	TRBV5-6	TRBJ1-3	.	TGTGCCAGCAGCCCCCACGTTAATCGGGTGCGTGGAAACACCATATATTTT	CASSPHVNRVRGNTIYF
14	.	TRBV5-4	TRBJ2-3	.	TGTGCCAGCAGCTTGGACACGGGTCCGGATACGCAGTATTTT	CASSLDTGPDTQYF
16	few	TRBV7-8	TRBJ1-6	TRBD1	TGTGCCAGCACCGAGACAGGGAGGTCCTATAATTCACCCCTCCACTTT	CASTETGRSYNSPLHF
14	.	TRBV28	TRBJ1-4	TRBD1	TGTGCCAGCAGACCCGGGACAGGGGTCGAAAAACTGTTTTTT	CASRPGTGVEKLFF
16	.	TRBV5-6	TRBJ1-5	TRBD1	TGTGCCAGCAGCGCTGACAGGGGGCGTAGCAATCAGCCCCAGCATTTT	CASSADRGRSNQPQHF
14	.	TRBV19	TRBJ1-3	.	TGTGCCAGTATTGGCTACGATACGGGAAACACCATATATTTT	CASIGYDTGNTIYF
15	.	TRBV18	TRBJ1-2	.	TGTGCCAGCTCACCCCCGTGGGGGGTTAACTATGGCTACACCTTC	CASSPPWGVNYGYTF
17	.	TRBV7-2	TRBJ1-2	.	TGTGCCAGCAGGAAAGGCGGAGGGGTGGGGGATAACTATGGCTACACCTTC	CASRKGGGVGDNYGYTF
14	.	TRBV6-5	TRBJ2-3	.	TGTGCCAGCAGGTCCCCGCGGGATGGGGATACGCAGTATTTT	CASRSPRDGDTQYF
16	.	TRBV28	TRBJ1-5	.	TGTGCCAGCAGTTTGGGGGGTCAGGGCCGCGGTAAGGCCCAGCATTTT	CASSLGGQGRGKAQHF
18	many	TRBV21-1	TRBJ2-1	.	TGTGCCAGACTAGGGGATAGCGGGATCAAAAGCTCCTACAATGAGCAGTTCTTC	CARLGDSGIKSSYNEQFF
13	few	TRBV6-5	TRBJ1-2	TRBD1	TGTGCCAGCAGTTCAGGACAGGGCCGGGGCTACACCTTC	CASSSGQGRGYTF
14	.	TRBV6-1	TRBJ2-7	.	TGTGCCAGCTCGGTGGGGACGGCAACCTACGAGCAGTACTTC	CASSVGTATYEQYF